The sequence of this T cell receptor beta chain was determined in a study of CD4+ T cells in melanoma. General study points: CD8+ T cell, macrophage and B cell function reportedly correlated with neoantigen-specific CD4+ T cells.

Germline values: CDR1 SGHNT, CDR2 YENEEA. The V end was cut by 0 bases, the J end by 5 bases, with 7 bases between. CDR3 length: 13 amino acids. TCRdb's table, derived via immunoSEQ multiplex PCR, lists solely in-frame clones and lacks some. The sample has around 110,000 clones; 92% are singletons. Comments on this clone: Its antigen is currently unknown.

V and J are TRBV11-3 and TRBJ2-5; the D call may be TRBD1 or TRBD2 (5 bases each). The clonotype originates from a human donor with melanoma. The sequencing input was peripheral blood. The CDR3 here is CASSLEGVETQYF. In DNA form, the CDR3 reads TGTGCCAGCAGCTTAGAGGGGGTGGAGACCCAGTACTTC.